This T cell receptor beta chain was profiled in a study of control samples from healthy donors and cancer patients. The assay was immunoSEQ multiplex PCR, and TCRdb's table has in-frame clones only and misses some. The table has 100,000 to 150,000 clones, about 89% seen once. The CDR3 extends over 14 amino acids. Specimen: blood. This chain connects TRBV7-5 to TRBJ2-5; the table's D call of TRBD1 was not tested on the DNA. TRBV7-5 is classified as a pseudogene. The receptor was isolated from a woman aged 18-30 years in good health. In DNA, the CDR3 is TGTGTCAGAAGCTCCTGGACAGGGGGAGAGACCCAGTACTTC. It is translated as CVRSSWTGGETQYF.